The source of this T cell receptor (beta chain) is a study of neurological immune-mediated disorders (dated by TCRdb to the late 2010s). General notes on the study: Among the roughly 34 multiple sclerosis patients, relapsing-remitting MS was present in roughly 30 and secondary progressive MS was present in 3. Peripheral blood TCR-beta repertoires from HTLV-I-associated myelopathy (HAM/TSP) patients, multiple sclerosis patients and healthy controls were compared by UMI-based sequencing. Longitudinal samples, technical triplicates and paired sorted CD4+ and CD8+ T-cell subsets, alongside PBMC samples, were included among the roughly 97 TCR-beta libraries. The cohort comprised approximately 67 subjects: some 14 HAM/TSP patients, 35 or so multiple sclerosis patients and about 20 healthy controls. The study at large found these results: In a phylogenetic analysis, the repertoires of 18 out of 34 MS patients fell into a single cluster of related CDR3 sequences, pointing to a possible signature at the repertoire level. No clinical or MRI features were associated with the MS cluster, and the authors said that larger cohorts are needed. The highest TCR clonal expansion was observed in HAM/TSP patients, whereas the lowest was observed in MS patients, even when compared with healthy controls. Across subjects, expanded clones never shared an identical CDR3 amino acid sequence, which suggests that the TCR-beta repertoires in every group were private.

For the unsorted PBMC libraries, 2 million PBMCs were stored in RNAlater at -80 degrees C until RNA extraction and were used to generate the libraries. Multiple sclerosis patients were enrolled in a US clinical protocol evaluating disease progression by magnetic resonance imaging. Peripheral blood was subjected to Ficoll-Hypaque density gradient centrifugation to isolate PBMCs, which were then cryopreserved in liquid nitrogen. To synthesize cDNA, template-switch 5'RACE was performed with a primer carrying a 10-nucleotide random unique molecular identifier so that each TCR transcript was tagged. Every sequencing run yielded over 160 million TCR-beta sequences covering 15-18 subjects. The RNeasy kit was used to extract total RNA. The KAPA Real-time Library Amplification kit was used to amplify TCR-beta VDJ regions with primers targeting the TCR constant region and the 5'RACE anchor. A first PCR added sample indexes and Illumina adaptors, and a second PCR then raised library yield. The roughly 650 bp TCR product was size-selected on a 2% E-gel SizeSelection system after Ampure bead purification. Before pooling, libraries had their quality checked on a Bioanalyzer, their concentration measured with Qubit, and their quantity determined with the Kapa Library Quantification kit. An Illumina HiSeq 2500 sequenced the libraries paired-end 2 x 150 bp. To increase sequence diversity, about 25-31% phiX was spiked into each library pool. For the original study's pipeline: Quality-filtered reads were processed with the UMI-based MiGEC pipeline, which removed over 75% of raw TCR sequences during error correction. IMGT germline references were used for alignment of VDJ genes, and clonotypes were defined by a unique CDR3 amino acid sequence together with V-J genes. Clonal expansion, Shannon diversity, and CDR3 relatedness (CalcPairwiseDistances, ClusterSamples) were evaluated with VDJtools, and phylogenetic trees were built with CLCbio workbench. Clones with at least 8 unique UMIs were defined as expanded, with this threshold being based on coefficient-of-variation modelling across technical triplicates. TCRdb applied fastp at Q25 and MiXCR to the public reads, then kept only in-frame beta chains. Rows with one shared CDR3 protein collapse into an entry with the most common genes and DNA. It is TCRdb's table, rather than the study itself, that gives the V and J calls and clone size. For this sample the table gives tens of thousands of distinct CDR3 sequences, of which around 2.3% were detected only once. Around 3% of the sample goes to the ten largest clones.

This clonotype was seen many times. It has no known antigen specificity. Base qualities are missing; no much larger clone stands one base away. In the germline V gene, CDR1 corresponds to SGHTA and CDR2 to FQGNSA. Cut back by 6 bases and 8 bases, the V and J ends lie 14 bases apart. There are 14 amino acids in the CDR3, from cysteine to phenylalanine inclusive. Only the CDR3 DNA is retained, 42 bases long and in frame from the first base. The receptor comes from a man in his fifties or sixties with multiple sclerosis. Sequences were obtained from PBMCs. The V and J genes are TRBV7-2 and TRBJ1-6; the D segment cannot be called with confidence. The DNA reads TGTGCCAGCAGTTACCGCCGGACCGATTCACCCCTCCACTTT. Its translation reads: CASSYRRTDSPLHF.